The 18 T cell receptor beta chains below come from one sample, sequenced in a study of CD8 T cells in ankylosing spondylitis. TCRdb re-analysed the 5' RACE reads in MiXCR, keeping a single row per CDR3 protein. Here the sample spans 150,000 to 200,000 distinct CDR3 sequences, around 19% being singletons. The specimen sequenced was blood, either unsorted or a sorted T cell fraction (not recorded which). Every receptor here comes from a male donor with ankylosing spondylitis or in good health (not recorded which).

This clonotype was counted between two and nine times. The chain recombines TRBV11-2 with TRBJ1-1; D remains ambiguous. The CDR3 is made up of 14 amino acids. V lost 3 bases and J lost 4, with 12 bases in between. Germline V lookup: CDR1 SGHAT, CDR2 FQNNGV. In DNA, the CDR3 is TGTGCCAGCAGCTTCGGACCGGGATCCACTGAAGCTTTCTTT. This encodes CASSFGPGSTEAFF.

The chain recombines TRBV14 with TRBJ2-2; 8 bases agree with TRBD1. This CDR3 is built from 14 residues. The germline CDR1 and CDR2 sequences are SGHDN and FVKESK. The V gene end was trimmed by 8 bases and the J gene end by 1 base; junction bases not matched to a gene: 3. The CDR3 nucleotides are TGTGCCAGCCAAGGACAGGGGAACACCGGGGAGCTGTTTTTT. Protein: CASQGQGNTGELFF. Full variable domain (remainder filled in from reference TRBV14 and TRBJ2-2): EAGVTQFPSHSVIEKGQTVTLRCDPISGHDNLYWYRRVMGKEIKFLLHFVKESKQDESGMPNNRFLAERTGGTYSTLKVQPAELEDSGVYFCASQGQGNTGELFFGEGSRLTVL.

The chain combines TRBV6-1 with TRBJ1-1, with 8 bases matching TRBD1. V was pared by 6 bases and J by 0 bases, with 9 bases of the junction left unmatched. Looked up from germline, CDR1 is MNHNS and CDR2 is SASEGT. This CDR3 has 16 amino acids. This CDR3 is CASSHPTGAMNTEAFF. The CDR3 DNA reads as TGTGCCAGCAGCCACCCGACAGGGGCGATGAACACTGAAGCTTTCTTT.

As for this clonotype: A much larger clonotype is one base distant, so this may be a read error. The rearrangement uses TRBV12-3 or TRBV12-4 and TRBJ2-1, with 10 bases lining up with TRBD1. The CDR3 length is 15 residues. The CDR3 sequence is CANSLRTGGDNEQFF. The CDR3 nucleotides read TGTGCCAACAGTTTAAGGACAGGGGGGGACAATGAGCAGTTCTTC.

This clonotype was seen only a few times. DNA for the CDR3: TGCGCCAGCAGCGGGGGGAGAACCTGGGACGAGCAGTACTTC. It codes for CASSGGRTWDEQYF. V usage is TRBV5-1 and J usage is TRBJ2-7, with D perhaps TRBD2 (6 bases). The germline V gene has CDR1 SGHRS and CDR2 YFSETQ. The V and J ends lost 4 bases and 5 bases respectively, with 16 bases between them. This CDR3 comprises 14 residues.

This clonotype has at least ten counts. V is TRBV4-1 and J is TRBJ2-3; 10 bases map to TRBD2. V was clipped by 0 bases and J by 4 bases; unmatched bases: 7. The CDR3 runs to 17 residues. Germline assignment: CDR1 MGHRA and CDR2 YSYEKL. The CDR3 sequence is CASSQETSGIRPDTQYF. The CDR3 region has the DNA TGCGCCAGCAGCCAAGAAACTAGCGGGATCCGCCCAGATACGCAGTATTTT.

This clonotype was seen at least ten times. The chain carries TRBV10-3 and TRBJ2-2, with a tentative D call TRBD1 (6 bases). The germline gives CDR1 ENHRY, CDR2 SYGVKD. This CDR3 has 14 residues. V lost 10 bases, J lost 0 bases, and 12 bases lay in between. The CDR3 nucleotides are TGTGCCAGCAAAACAGGGCCGAACACCGGGGAGCTGTTTTTT. Its translation is CASKTGPNTGELFF.

This clonotype was observed a few times. In DNA form, the CDR3 reads TGTGCCAGTGGGGCTAGCGGGAATCGAGAGACCCAGTACTTC. Its translation: CASGASGNRETQYF. The chain is built from TRBV19 and TRBJ2-5; 9 nucleotides match TRBD2. V lost 8 bases to trimming and J lost 4 bases; unmatched junction nucleotides: 8. This CDR3 has 14 amino acids. In germline, CDR1 is LNHDA, CDR2 SQIVND (reference sequence).

About this clonotype: An end of the junction differs from the germline gene, which may be a read error. The rearrangement joins TRBV18 to TRBJ2-7; TRBD2 agrees at 9 bases. The CDR3 covers 15 residues. Germline V gene lookup returns CDR1 KGHSH and CDR2 LQKENI. The CDR3 region has the DNA TGTGTCAGCTCTGACACTAGCGGGCGCACAAGCGAGCAGTACTTC. Translated: CVSSDTSGRTSEQYF. The full variable domain, completed using reference TRBV18 and TRBJ2-7, is NAGVMQNPRHLVRRRGQEARLRCSPMKGHSHVYWYRQLPEEGLKFMVYLQKENIIDESGMPKERFSAEFPKEGPSILRIQQVVRGDSAAYFCVSSDTSGRTSEQYFGPGTRLTVT.

This clonotype was observed many times. The rearrangement joins TRBV4-2 to TRBJ2-7, with D perhaps TRBD2 (5 bases). V shed 1 base and J shed 3 bases, with 16 bases lying between them. Germline V gives CDR1 LGHNA, CDR2 YNFKEQ. The CDR3 sequence is 16 residues long. Written as DNA, the CDR3 is TGTGCCAGCAGCCAAGTCACGGGCCTTGGACTCTACGAGCAGTACTTC. It yields the protein CASSQVTGLGLYEQYF.

This chain connects TRBV5-1 to TRBJ2-3; 9 nucleotides align to TRBD2. With V trimmed by 5 bases and J by 1 base, 14 bases remained unmatched. Per germline, CDR1 SGHRS and CDR2 YFSETQ. The CDR3 totals 18 residues. CDR3 coding DNA: TGCGCCAGCAGGAAAGCGGGAGGCCCTTCGAGCGGCACAGATACGCAGTATTTT. Amino acids: CASRKAGGPSSGTDTQYF.

The V and J genes are TRBV10-3 and TRBJ1-1; D unresolved. The CDR3 is made up of 13 amino acids. CDR1 is ENHRY and CDR2 is SYGVKD in the germline V gene. Trimming removed 8 bases at V and 0 bases at J, with 10 bases between. CDR3 residues: CAISDGLNTEAFF. In nucleotides, the CDR3 is TGTGCCATCTCAGACGGACTGAACACTGAAGCTTTCTTT.

The chain uses TRBV7-2 and TRBJ2-3, with TRBD2 as a possible D gene (5 bases). CDR1 SGHTA and CDR2 FQGNSA come from the germline V gene. The CDR3 is made up of 13 amino acids. The germline V and J ends were trimmed by 4 bases and 8 bases, with 13 bases remaining between them. CDR3 coding DNA: TGTGCCAGCAGCTCGACACGCGAGGGTACGCAGTATTTT. Its translation: CASSSTREGTQYF.

The V and J genes are TRBV29-1 and TRBJ1-5; D call uncertain. V lost 4 bases, J lost 2 bases, and 9 bases lay in between. Germline CDR1 SQVTM, CDR2 ANQGSEA. CDR3 length: 13 residues. This chain's CDR3 is CSVGPGGNQPQHF. In DNA, the CDR3 is TGCAGCGTTGGGCCGGGAGGCAATCAGCCCCAGCATTTT.

This clonotype has a count of ten or more. The rearrangement uses TRBV12-3 or TRBV12-4 and TRBJ2-7, with a possible D match to TRBD2 (5 bases). Trimming shortened V by 5 bases and J by 5 bases, and 13 bases separated the two germline ends. This CDR3 region has 13 residues. The CDR3 nucleotides are TGTGCCAGCAGTGGACTCCGACCTCACGAGCAGTACTTC. Its protein is CASSGLRPHEQYF.

This clonotype was counted a single time. This may stem from a read error, because a much larger clone lies one nucleotide away. The gene calls are TRBV15 and TRBJ1-5; 12 positions match TRBD1. The germline V gene has CDR1 LNHNV and CDR2 YYDKDF (reference sequence). The CDR3 contains 15 residues. DNA of the CDR3: TGTACCACAGCCGGGACAGGGGGCGTCAATCAGCCCCAGCATTTT. It yields the protein CTTAGTGGVNQPQHF.

V is TRBV28 and J is TRBJ2-2; 8 positions agree with TRBD2. Looked up from germline, CDR1 is MDHEN and CDR2 is SYDVKM. The CDR3 runs to 16 residues. Trimming removed 5 bases from V and 4 bases from J; junction bases left unmatched: 9. The CDR3 nucleotides read TGTGCCAGCAGTGAGTTAGCGGGGCAGGTCACCGGGGAGCTGTTTTTT. Translating it yields CASSELAGQVTGELFF.

The chain is built from TRBV7-9 and TRBJ2-4; no clear D. The CDR3 extends over 12 amino acids. Germline CDR1 SEHNR, CDR2 FQNEAQ (reference sequence). V lost 1 base and J lost 8, with 6 bases in between. The CDR3 bases are TGTGCCAGCAGCTTAGGGGCTGACATTCAGTACTTC. Protein: CASSLGADIQYF.